This TCR beta chain was observed in a study of T cells after yellow fever vaccination. Study results and caveats: After the booster, around 95% of CD4 and roughly nine tenths of CD8 primary-response clones were re-detected. A minor fraction of clonotypes spanned both CD4 and CD8 compartments. Researchers report a weaker secondary response that nonetheless peaked faster, day 5 versus 15.

This clonotype was counted only a few times. Its antigen is not identified. TCRdb used MiXCR to reprocess the 5' RACE reads, holding one entry per CDR3 protein. The sample carries over 300,000 distinct CDR3 sequences, roughly 4.3% recorded once. The CDR3 consists of 15 residues. Per the germline V gene, CDR1 is SGHTS and CDR2 is YDEGEE. V lost 0 bases and J lost 2, with 12 bases in between. This TCR came from a young man who received the YFV17D yellow fever vaccine. The sequencing here drew on PBMCs, taken 5 days after the yellow fever booster vaccination. The chain uses TRBV5-8 and TRBJ2-7; D uncertain. The DNA of the CDR3 is TGTGCCAGCAGCTTGGCTGGTTTCCTTACCTACGAGCAGTACTTC. Encoded protein: CASSLAGFLTYEQYF.